One and the same sample provided the 27 T cell receptor beta chains below, sequenced in a study of blood T cell repertoires in COVID-19. Sequenced by immunoSEQ multiplex PCR; TCRdb stores in-frame clones only, minus some. The sample consists of approximately 200,000 clones, over 75% of them appearing once. Material for sequencing was PBMCs or T cells enriched from blood (not recorded which). Receptors originate from a young woman in a cohort exposed to, infected with or recovered from COVID-19 (not recorded which).

This clone was seen a single time. This rearrangement joins TRBV19 to TRBJ2-7, with D hard to call. The CDR3 covers 14 residues. Germline CDR1 reads LNHDA; CDR2 reads SQIVND (reference sequence). The V end was cut by 6 bases, the J end by 5 bases, with 17 bases between. For the CDR3, the DNA is TGTGCCAGTAGGATGAACGGGTATCGGGACGAGCAGTACTTC. This gives the protein CASRMNGYRDEQYF.

This clone was seen a single time. The CDR3 reads CATSREAYNEQFF. The DNA for the CDR3 is TGTGCCACTTCTCGGGAAGCTTACAATGAGCAGTTCTTC. The genes are TRBV15 and TRBJ2-1, with TRBD2 as a possible D gene (5 bases). The CDR3 sequence is 13 residues long. CDR1 and CDR2 (germline): LNHNV, YYDKDF (reference sequence). V gave up 9 bases and J gave up 4 bases, with 13 bases separating them.

The genes are TRBV11-3 and TRBJ2-3; D not resolved. This CDR3 has 13 amino acids. Trimming pared 1 base from V and 3 bases from J, leaving 5 bases between. Germline values: CDR1 SGHNT, CDR2 YENEEA. The CDR3 here is CASSLGQTDTQYF. The CDR3, as DNA: TGTGCCAGCAGCTTAGGACAAACAGATACGCAGTATTTT.

This clone turned up a few times. The chain recombines TRBV28 with TRBJ1-5; D is possibly TRBD1 (5 bases). Trimming removed 2 bases at V and 5 bases at J, with 16 bases between. The CDR3 consists of 16 residues. Per the germline V gene, CDR1 is MDHEN and CDR2 is SYDVKM. This chain's CDR3 is CASSLRSRESYQPQHF. CDR3 nucleotides: TGTGCCAGCAGTTTAAGGTCCAGGGAATCCTATCAGCCCCAGCATTTT.

The chain uses TRBV11-3 and TRBJ2-2, with 7 positions matching TRBD2. V gave up 0 bases and J gave up 4 bases; unmatched junction bases: 5. This CDR3 comprises 16 residues. Germline V lookup: CDR1 SGHNT, CDR2 YENEEA. In nucleotides, the CDR3 is TGTGCCAGCAGCTTAGAATCTGCTAGCGGCACCGGGGAGCTGTTTTTT. Protein: CASSLESASGTGELFF.

This clone appeared a few times. The chain combines TRBV6-1 with TRBJ2-2; D gene uncertain. The CDR3 is 12 amino acids. V lost 2 bases and J 11 bases, leaving 9 bases between the germline ends. The germline CDR1 and CDR2 sequences are MNHNS and SASEGT. The CDR3 loop is CASSERVGELFF. The CDR3 DNA reads TGTGCCAGCAGTGAAAGAGTTGGTGAGCTGTTTTTT.

The chain has TRBV5-4 and TRBJ2-1; D gene unclear. There are 11 residues in the CDR3. Per germline, CDR1 SGHNT and CDR2 YYREEE (reference sequence). V was clipped by 2 bases and J by 6 bases, with 3 bases between them. The CDR3 loop is CASSFSNEQFF. As DNA, the CDR3 is TGTGCCAGCAGCTTCTCCAATGAGCAGTTCTTC.

This chain uses TRBV29-1 with TRBJ2-3; 8 bases are shared with TRBD1. V lost 6 bases and J lost 5; bases outside the gene matches: 7. There are 13 residues in the CDR3. Per the germline V gene, CDR1 is SQVTM and CDR2 is ANQGSEA. The CDR3 nucleotides read TGCAGCGTGGGGGGACAGGTGAGAGATACGCAGTATTTT. It translates to CSVGGQVRDTQYF.

The chain employs TRBV5-6 and TRBJ1-3; D call uncertain. CDR1 is SGHDT, CDR2 YYEEEE, per germline. The CDR3 length is 14 residues. Trimming cost V 4 bases and J 0 bases, with 8 bases left between them. This chain's CDR3 is CASSRRGSGNTIYF. The CDR3 DNA is TGTGCCAGCAGCCGGCGGGGCTCTGGAAACACCATATATTTT. Complete variable domain (other parts from reference TRBV5-6 and TRBJ1-3): DAGVTQSPTHLIKTRGQQVTLRCSPKSGHDTVSWYQQALGQGPQFIFQYYEEEERQRGNFPDRFSGHQFPNYSSELNVNALLLGDSALYLCASSRRGSGNTIYFGEGSWLTVV.

The chain joins TRBV5-1 to TRBJ1-4; 7 nucleotides agree with TRBD1. The CDR3 covers 15 residues. Germline CDR1 reads SGHRS; CDR2 reads YFSETQ. The trim removed 1 base at V and 8 bases at J, leaving 8 bases unmatched. The CDR3 DNA reads as TGCGCCAGCAGCTTGAGTTTCGAAGGGGGCGAAAAACTGTTTTTT. Translation: CASSLSFEGGEKLFF.

The gene calls are TRBV7-9 and TRBJ2-5; possibly TRBD2 for D (6 bases). V was shortened by 2 bases and J by 3 bases, with 22 bases between the two germline ends. The CDR3 covers 18 residues. Germline CDR1 is SEHNR and CDR2 is FQNEAQ (reference sequence). As DNA, the CDR3 is TGTGCCAGCAGCTTAAAAATGACCCTTCGGGAGACTAAAGAGACCCAGTACTTC. Translation: CASSLKMTLRETKETQYF.

The rearrangement links TRBV5-1 to TRBJ2-5; tentative D call: TRBD2 (6 bases). Germline values: CDR1 SGHRS, CDR2 YFSETQ. The CDR3 length is 14 residues. V dropped 4 bases and J dropped 4 bases, with 14 bases sitting between them. The CDR3 loop reads CASSVQVGGETQYF. CDR3 nucleotides: TGCGCCAGCAGCGTACAGGTGGGGGGAGAGACCCAGTACTTC.

The V gene is TRBV3-1 (or the pseudogene TRBV3-2), the J gene TRBJ2-2; 7 bases agree with TRBD2. With V trimmed by 6 bases and J by 6 bases, 7 bases remained unmatched. Germline-derived CDR1 and CDR2 are LGHDT and YNNKEL (reference sequence). This CDR3 comprises 14 residues. This CDR3 is CASRERDRAGELFF. In nucleotides, the CDR3 is TGTGCCAGCAGAGAGCGGGACCGAGCCGGGGAGCTGTTTTTT.

The rearrangement uses TRBV7-3 and TRBJ2-5, with 9 bases that match TRBD1. The trim removed 5 bases at V and 4 bases at J, leaving 8 bases unmatched. This CDR3 has 15 residues. The germline V gene encodes CDR1 SGHTA and CDR2 FQGTGA. CDR3 sequence: CASSTSGQGRETQYF. In DNA form, the CDR3 reads TGTGCCAGCAGCACATCGGGACAGGGAAGAGAGACCCAGTACTTC.

The V call is TRBV24-1, the J call TRBJ1-2, with D unclear. Germline V gene data show CDR1 as KGHDR and CDR2 as SFDVKD. V was cut by 0 bases and J by 5 bases, with 6 bases left in between. The length of the CDR3 is 13 residues. The CDR3 DNA reads as TGTGCCACCAGTGATTTGCCAGGTTATGGCTACACCTTC. It is translated as CATSDLPGYGYTF.

This chain connects TRBV4-2 to TRBJ1-4; tentatively, D is TRBD1 (5 bases). V lost 3 bases to trimming and J lost 6 bases, with 17 bases between them. This CDR3 has 16 amino acids. From germline, CDR1 is LGHNA and CDR2 YNFKEQ. CDR3 residues: CASSHVFLGGDEKLFF. In nucleotides, the CDR3 is TGTGCCAGCAGCCATGTATTTCTGGGGGGAGATGAAAAACTGTTTTTT.

The chain has TRBV6-1 and TRBJ1-1; D gene unclear. V gave up 2 bases and J gave up 6 bases, with 16 bases separating them. This CDR3 contains 15 residues. Germline V gives CDR1 MNHNS, CDR2 SASEGT. The CDR3 DNA follows: TGTGCCAGCAGTGAACGGGAGTTGAGAGGCCCTGAAGCTTTCTTT. The encoded protein is CASSERELRGPEAFF.

The gene calls are TRBV11-3 and TRBJ2-1; TRBD2 matches 10 bases. Germline-derived CDR1 and CDR2 are SGHNT and YENEEA. The J segment lost 10 bases and the V segment lost 0 bases, leaving 6 bases of the junction unmatched. The CDR3 has 15 residues. The CDR3 spells CASSLDLLAGEEQFF. The CDR3 region has the DNA TGTGCCAGCAGCTTAGATCTCCTAGCGGGAGAGGAGCAGTTCTTC.

This chain links TRBV2 with TRBJ2-1; TRBD1 might be the D (5 bases). The length of the CDR3 is 13 residues. V lost 4 bases and J 10 bases, leaving 14 bases between the germline ends. Germline CDR1 and CDR2: SNHLY and FYNNEI. The CDR3 protein is CASSVLTALEQFF. The DNA for the CDR3 is TGTGCCAGCAGTGTTTTGACAGCCTTGGAGCAGTTCTTC.

This clone was detected only once. The chain has TRBV3-1 (or the pseudogene TRBV3-2) and TRBJ1-4; the D gene is possibly TRBD1 (5 bases). Trimming cost V 0 bases and J 10 bases, with 18 bases left between them. The CDR3 is made up of 16 amino acids. Germline assignment: CDR1 LGHDT and CDR2 YNNKEL (reference sequence). The CDR3: CASSQEGEGPRGKLFF. The CDR3 DNA reads as TGTGCCAGCAGCCAAGAAGGGGAAGGGCCCCGAGGAAAACTGTTTTTT.

The J gene is TRBJ2-6, the V gene TRBV10-2, with D perhaps matching TRBD2 (5 bases). The CDR3 sequence is 15 residues long. Germline loops: CDR1 WSHSY, CDR2 SAAADI. The V gene lost 6 bases and the J gene lost 1 base, with 10 bases spanning the gap. CDR3 coding DNA: TGCGCCAGCAGGGTTGGAGGATCTGGGGCCAACGTCCTGACTTTC. It translates to CASRVGGSGANVLTF.

The CDR3 coding sequence is TGTGCTAGCGGGACAGGGGGCGGTTCCGAGCAGTACTTC. It encodes CASGTGGGSEQYF. The chain combines TRBV12-5 with TRBJ2-7, with TRBD1 matching over 12 bases. The CDR3 runs 13 residues. The V and J ends lost 9 bases and 6 bases, in that order; junction bases with no gene match: 6. Germline V gives CDR1 LGHNT, CDR2 FRNRAP. Full variable domain (remainder filled in from reference TRBV12-5 and TRBJ2-7): DARVTQTPRHKVTEMGQEVTMRCQPILGHNTVFWYRQTMMQGLELLAYFRNRAPLDDSGMPKDRFSAEMPDATLATLKIQPSEPRDSAVYFCASGTGGGSEQYFGPGTRLTVT.

V is TRBV3-1 (or the pseudogene TRBV3-2) and J is TRBJ2-7; 7 bases agree with TRBD2. Losses at the gene ends were 2 bases for V and 6 bases for J; bases not matched to a gene: 4. The germline CDR1 and CDR2 sequences are LGHDT and YNNKEL (reference sequence). The CDR3 is 13 amino acids. CDR3: CASSQTGEGEQYF. The CDR3 DNA reads TGTGCCAGCAGCCAAACGGGGGAGGGCGAGCAGTACTTC.

V usage is TRBV6-5 and J usage is TRBJ2-7, with 11 bases identical to TRBD2. In germline, CDR1 is MNHEY, CDR2 SVGAGI. The J segment lost 3 bases and the V segment lost 2 bases, leaving 6 bases of the junction unmatched. The CDR3 is 16 amino acids. The CDR3 protein is CASSYTGTSGFYEQYF. The CDR3 DNA is TGTGCCAGCAGTTACACCGGGACTAGCGGCTTCTACGAGCAGTACTTC.

A single count supports this clone. The chain is built from TRBV13 and TRBJ2-6; perhaps TRBD1 as D (5 bases). The germline V gene has CDR1 PRHDT and CDR2 FYEKMQ (reference sequence). Trimming took off 3 bases at V and 0 bases at J, with 12 bases between the two ends. There are 17 residues in the CDR3. For the CDR3, the DNA is TGTGCCAGCAGCTTGGGGCCACTCGGCTCTGGGGCCAACGTCCTGACTTTC. Translation gives CASSLGPLGSGANVLTF.

In DNA form, the CDR3 reads TGTGCCAGCAGTTTAGGACAGGCGGTTAATGAAAAACTGTTTTTT. Amino acid sequence: CASSLGQAVNEKLFF. The chain has TRBV28 and TRBJ1-4; 7 nucleotides agree with TRBD1. After removal of 2 bases from V and 4 bases from J, the junction contained 4 bases not matched to a gene. Germline V gene sequence: CDR1 MDHEN, CDR2 SYDVKM. The CDR3 runs to 15 residues. Using reference TRBV28 and TRBJ1-4 for the parts outside the CDR3, the full variable domain is DVKVTQSSRYLVKRTGEKVFLECVQDMDHENMFWYRQDPGLGLRLIYFSYDVKMKEKGDIPEGYSVSREKKERFSLILESASTNQTSMYLCASSLGQAVNEKLFFGSGTQLSVL.

The gene calls are TRBV5-1 and TRBJ2-3, with D unclear. V was clipped by 3 bases and J by 1 base, with 18 bases between them. Germline CDR1 and CDR2: SGHRS and YFSETQ. CDR3 size: 17 residues. This CDR3 is CASSSKPLGEGTDTQYF. The DNA for the CDR3 is TGCGCCAGCAGCTCCAAACCCCTTGGAGAGGGCACAGATACGCAGTATTTT.